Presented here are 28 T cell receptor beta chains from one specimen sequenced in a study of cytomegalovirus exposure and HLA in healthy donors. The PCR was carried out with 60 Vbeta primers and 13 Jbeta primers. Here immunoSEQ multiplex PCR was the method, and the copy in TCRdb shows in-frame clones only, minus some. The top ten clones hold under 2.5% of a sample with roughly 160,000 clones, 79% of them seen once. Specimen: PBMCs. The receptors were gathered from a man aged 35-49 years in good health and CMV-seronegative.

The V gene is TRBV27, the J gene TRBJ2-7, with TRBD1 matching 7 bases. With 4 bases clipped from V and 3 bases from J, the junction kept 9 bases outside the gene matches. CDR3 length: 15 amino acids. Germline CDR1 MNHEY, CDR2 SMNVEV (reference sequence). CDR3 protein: CASSSTGKRDYEQYF. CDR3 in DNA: TGTGCCAGCAGTTCGACAGGGAAAAGGGACTACGAGCAGTACTTC.

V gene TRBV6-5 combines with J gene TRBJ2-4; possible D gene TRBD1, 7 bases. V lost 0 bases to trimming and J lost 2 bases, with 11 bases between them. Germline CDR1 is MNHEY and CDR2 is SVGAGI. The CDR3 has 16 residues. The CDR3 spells CASSYSTGTSKNIQYF. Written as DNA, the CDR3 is TGTGCCAGCAGTTACTCGACAGGGACTTCCAAAAACATTCAGTACTTC.

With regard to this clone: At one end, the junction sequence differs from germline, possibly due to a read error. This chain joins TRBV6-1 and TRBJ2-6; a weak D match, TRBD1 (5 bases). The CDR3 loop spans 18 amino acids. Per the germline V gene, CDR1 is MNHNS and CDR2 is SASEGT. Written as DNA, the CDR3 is TGTGCCAGCAGTGAATTGCCGCCCAGCCGCTCTGGGGCCAACGGCCTGACTTTC. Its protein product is CASSELPPSRSGANGLTF.

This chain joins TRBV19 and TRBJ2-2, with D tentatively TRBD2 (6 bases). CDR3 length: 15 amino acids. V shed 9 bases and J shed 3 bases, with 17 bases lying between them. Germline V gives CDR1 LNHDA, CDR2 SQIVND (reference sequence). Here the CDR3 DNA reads TGTGCCAGCCAAGTGGCGGGGCGGGACACCGGGGAGCTGTTTTTT. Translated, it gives CASQVAGRDTGELFF.

CDR3 bases: TGTGCCATCAGCCAACGACTAGCGGGTAACGAGCAGTACTTC. This translates into CAISQRLAGNEQYF. This chain connects TRBV10-3 to TRBJ2-7; 10 nucleotides align to TRBD2. The CDR3 runs to 14 residues. CDR1 is ENHRY, CDR2 SYGVKD, per germline. Unmatched junction bases numbered 7, after V lost 6 bases and J lost 5 bases.

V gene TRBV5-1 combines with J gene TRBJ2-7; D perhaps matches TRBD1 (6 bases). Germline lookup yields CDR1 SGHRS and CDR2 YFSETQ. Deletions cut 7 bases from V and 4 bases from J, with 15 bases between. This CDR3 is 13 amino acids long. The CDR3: CASQRQGSYEQYF. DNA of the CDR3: TGCGCCAGCCAGCGCCAGGGGTCTTACGAGCAGTACTTC.

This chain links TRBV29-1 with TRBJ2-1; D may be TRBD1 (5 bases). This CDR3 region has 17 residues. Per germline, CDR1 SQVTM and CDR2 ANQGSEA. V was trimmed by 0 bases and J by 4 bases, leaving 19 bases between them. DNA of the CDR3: TGCAGCGTTGAAGATCCAAGGTCGGCAGGGCTGTACAATGAGCAGTTCTTC. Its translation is CSVEDPRSAGLYNEQFF.

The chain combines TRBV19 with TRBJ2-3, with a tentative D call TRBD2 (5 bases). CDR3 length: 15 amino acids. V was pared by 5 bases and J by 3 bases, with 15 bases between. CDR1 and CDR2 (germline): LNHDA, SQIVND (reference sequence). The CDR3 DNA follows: TGTGCCAGTAGTCTCAGGAGCGGCTTGACAGATACGCAGTATTTT. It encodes CASSLRSGLTDTQYF.

The CDR3 protein is CASSLISGRPDTQYF. Written as DNA, the CDR3 is TGCGCCAGCAGCTTGATTAGCGGGAGGCCAGATACGCAGTATTTT. The chain employs TRBV5-1 and TRBJ2-3; 10 nucleotides line up with TRBD2. The CDR3 extends over 15 amino acids. Germline lookup yields CDR1 SGHRS and CDR2 YFSETQ. After removal of 1 base from V and 4 bases from J, the junction contained 3 bases not matched to a gene.

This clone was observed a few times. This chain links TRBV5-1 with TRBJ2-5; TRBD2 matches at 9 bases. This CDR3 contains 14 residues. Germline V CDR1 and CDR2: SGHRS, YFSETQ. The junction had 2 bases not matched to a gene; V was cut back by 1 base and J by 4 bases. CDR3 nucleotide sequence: TGCGCCAGCAGCTTGACTAGCGGGCTAGAGACCCAGTACTTC. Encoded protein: CASSLTSGLETQYF.

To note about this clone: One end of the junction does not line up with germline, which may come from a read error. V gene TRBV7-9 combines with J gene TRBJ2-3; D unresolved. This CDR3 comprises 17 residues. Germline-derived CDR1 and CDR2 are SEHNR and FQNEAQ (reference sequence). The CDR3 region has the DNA TGTTCCAGCAGCTTGGTTTCGTCGGCTAGGTTAGGAGATACGCAGTATTTT. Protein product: CSSSLVSSARLGDTQYF.

The CDR3 DNA reads TGTGCCAGCGGACGGGACACCGACAATGAGCAGTTCTTC. This encodes CASGRDTDNEQFF. This chain joins TRBV2 and TRBJ2-1; possibly TRBD1 for D (6 bases). Germline V CDR1 and CDR2: SNHLY, FYNNEI. CDR3 length equals 13 residues. Trimming removed 8 bases from V and 5 bases from J, with 13 bases in between.

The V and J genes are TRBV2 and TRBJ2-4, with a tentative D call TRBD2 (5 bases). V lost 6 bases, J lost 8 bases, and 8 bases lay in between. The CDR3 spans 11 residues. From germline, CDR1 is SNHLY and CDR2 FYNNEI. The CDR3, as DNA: TGTGCCAGCAGGGAGGTGGACATTCAGTACTTC. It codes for CASREVDIQYF.

The chain's CDR3 is CASSGGRAGLSYEQYF. CDR3 nucleotides: TGTGCCAGCAGTGGCGGCCGAGCGGGTCTTTCCTACGAGCAGTACTTC. This rearrangement joins TRBV6-1 to TRBJ2-7; D possibly corresponds to TRBD2 (6 bases). V was shortened by 4 bases and J by 1 base, with 17 bases between the two germline ends. Per germline, CDR1 MNHNS and CDR2 SASEGT. This CDR3 has 16 amino acids.

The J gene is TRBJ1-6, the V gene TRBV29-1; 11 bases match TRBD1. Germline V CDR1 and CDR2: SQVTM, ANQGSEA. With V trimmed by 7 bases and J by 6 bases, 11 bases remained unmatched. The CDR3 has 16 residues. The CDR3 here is CSGNGQGARVNSPLHF. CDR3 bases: TGCAGCGGCAACGGACAGGGGGCAAGGGTTAATTCACCCCTCCACTTT.

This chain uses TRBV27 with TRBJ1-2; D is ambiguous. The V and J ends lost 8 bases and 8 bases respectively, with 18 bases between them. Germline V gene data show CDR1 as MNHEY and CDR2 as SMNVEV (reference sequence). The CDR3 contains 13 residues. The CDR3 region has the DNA TGTGCCAGCCGCAGCGGGGTGGGCAGAGGCTACACCTTC. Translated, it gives CASRSGVGRGYTF.

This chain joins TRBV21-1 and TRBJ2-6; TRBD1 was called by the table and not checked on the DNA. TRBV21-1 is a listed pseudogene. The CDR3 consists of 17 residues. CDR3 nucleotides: TGTGCCAGCAGAGGGGCTCAGGTCTTCACTGGGGCCAACGGCCTGACTTTC. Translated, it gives CASRGAQVFTGANGLTF.

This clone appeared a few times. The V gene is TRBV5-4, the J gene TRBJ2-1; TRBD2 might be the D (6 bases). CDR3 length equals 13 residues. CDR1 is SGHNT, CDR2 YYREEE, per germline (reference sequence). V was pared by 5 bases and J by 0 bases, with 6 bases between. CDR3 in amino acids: CASREGSYNEQFF. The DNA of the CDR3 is TGTGCCAGCAGGGAGGGCTCCTACAATGAGCAGTTCTTC.

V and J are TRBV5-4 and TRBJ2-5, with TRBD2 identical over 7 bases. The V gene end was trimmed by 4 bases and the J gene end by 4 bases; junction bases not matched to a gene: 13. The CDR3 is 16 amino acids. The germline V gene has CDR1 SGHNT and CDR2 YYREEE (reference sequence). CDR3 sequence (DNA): TGTGCCAGCAGCGGAAGGTCGGGGGGTGGTGGAGAGACCCAGTACTTC. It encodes CASSGRSGGGGETQYF.

The CDR3 loop reads CASSQDLSYEQYF. The CDR3 nucleotides read TGCGCCAGCAGCCAAGATCTCAGCTACGAGCAGTACTTC. This chain uses TRBV4-3 with TRBJ2-7; no clear D gene. Trimming pared 0 bases from V and 3 bases from J, leaving 6 bases between. There are 13 residues in the CDR3. The germline V gene encodes CDR1 LGHNA and CDR2 YSLEER.

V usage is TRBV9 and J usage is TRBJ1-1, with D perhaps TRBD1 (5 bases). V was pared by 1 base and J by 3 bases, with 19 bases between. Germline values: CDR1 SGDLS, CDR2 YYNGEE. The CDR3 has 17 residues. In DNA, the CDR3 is TGTGCCAGCAGCGTATGGGGGAGGCCGGTTAAGGACACTGAAGCTTTCTTT. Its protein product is CASSVWGRPVKDTEAFF.

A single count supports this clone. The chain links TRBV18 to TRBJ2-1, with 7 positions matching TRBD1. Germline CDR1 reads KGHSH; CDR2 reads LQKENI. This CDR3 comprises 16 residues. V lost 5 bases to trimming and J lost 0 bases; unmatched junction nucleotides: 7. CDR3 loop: CASSSRDRSSYNEQFF. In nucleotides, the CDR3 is TGTGCCAGCTCATCCCGGGACAGAAGCTCCTACAATGAGCAGTTCTTC.

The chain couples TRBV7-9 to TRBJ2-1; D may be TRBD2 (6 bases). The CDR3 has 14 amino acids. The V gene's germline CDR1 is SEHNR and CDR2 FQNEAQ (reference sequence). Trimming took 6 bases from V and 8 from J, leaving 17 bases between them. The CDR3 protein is CASRRRGGSDEQFF. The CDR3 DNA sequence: TGTGCCAGCAGGCGGCGGGGAGGCTCGGATGAGCAGTTCTTC. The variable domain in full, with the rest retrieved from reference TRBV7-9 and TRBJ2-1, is DTGVSQNPRHKITKRGQNVTFRCDPISEHNRLYWYRQTLGQGPEFLTYFQNEAQLEKSRLLSDRFSAERPKGSFSTLEIQRTEQGDSAMYLCASRRRGGSDEQFFGPGTRLTVL.

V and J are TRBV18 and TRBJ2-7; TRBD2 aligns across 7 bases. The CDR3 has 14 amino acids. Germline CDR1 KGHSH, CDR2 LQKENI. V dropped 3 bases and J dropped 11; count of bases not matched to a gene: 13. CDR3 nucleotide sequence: TGTGCCAGCTCACCTCGTAGGACTAGGCTGACAAAGTACTTC. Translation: CASSPRRTRLTKYF.

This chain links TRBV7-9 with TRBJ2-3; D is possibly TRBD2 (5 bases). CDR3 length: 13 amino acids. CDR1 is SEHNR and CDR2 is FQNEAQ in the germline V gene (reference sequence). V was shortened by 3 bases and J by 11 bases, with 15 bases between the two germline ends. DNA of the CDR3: TGTGCCAGCAGCTTTCAGAGATGGGAGATGCAGTATTTT. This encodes CASSFQRWEMQYF. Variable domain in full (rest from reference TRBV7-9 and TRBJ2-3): DTGVSQNPRHKITKRGQNVTFRCDPISEHNRLYWYRQTLGQGPEFLTYFQNEAQLEKSRLLSDRFSAERPKGSFSTLEIQRTEQGDSAMYLCASSFQRWEMQYFGPGTRLTVL.

The CDR3 region is CASSLGLAGGEQFF. The CDR3 DNA reads TGTGCCAGCAGCCTCGGACTAGCGGGAGGTGAGCAGTTCTTC. The V call is TRBV4-2, the J call TRBJ2-1; 14 positions match TRBD2. Germline-derived CDR1 and CDR2 are LGHNA and YNFKEQ. The CDR3 is 14 amino acids. V was clipped by 4 bases and J by 9 bases; unmatched bases: 2.

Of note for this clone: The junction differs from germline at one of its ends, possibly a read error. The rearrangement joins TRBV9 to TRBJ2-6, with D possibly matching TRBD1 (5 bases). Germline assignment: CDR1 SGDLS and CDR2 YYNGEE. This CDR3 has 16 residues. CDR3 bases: TGTGCCAGCAGCCCAACAGTGGGGTATGGGGCCAACGGCCTGACTTTC. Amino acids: CASSPTVGYGANGLTF.

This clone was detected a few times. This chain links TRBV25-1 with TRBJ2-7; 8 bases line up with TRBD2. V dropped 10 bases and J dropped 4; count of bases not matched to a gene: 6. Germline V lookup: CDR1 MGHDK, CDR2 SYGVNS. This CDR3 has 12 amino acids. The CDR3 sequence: CATREGSYEQYF. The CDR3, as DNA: TGTGCCACCCGGGAGGGCTCGTACGAGCAGTACTTC.